This note documents a single TCR beta chain sequence. Its antigen is as yet unknown. The sample is drawn from a study of T cells in Graves' hyperthyroidism and ophthalmopathy. The V end was cut by 4 bases, the J end by 3 bases, with 14 bases between. Germline V lookup: CDR1 SGDLS, CDR2 YYNGEE. The CDR3 covers 15 residues. TCR beta CDR3 region amplification was performed from RNA transcripts. HTBI primers were used for first-round RT-PCR of the TCR CDR3. TCRdb reprocessed the multiplex PCR reads with MiXCR, giving one entry per CDR3 protein. The sample yields some 270,000 distinct CDR3 sequences, about an eighth seen once. Findings and limits, study-wide: Ophthalmopathy cases were set apart from stable hyperthyroidism by a 13 V-J model. Within blood appeared most thyroid clonotypes that had expanded above 0.001.

The V call is TRBV9, the J call TRBJ1-5, with a possible D match to TRBD1 (6 bases). This clonotype originated in a woman in her twenties or thirties with Graves' hyperthyroidism that later progressed to Graves' ophthalmopathy. The material sequenced was blood. The DNA of the CDR3 is TGTGCCAGCAGCCGAGGGGGGGGAAACAATCAGCCCCAGCATTTT. Residues: CASSRGGGNNQPQHF. The full variable domain, rest sourced from reference TRBV9 and TRBJ1-5, is DSGVTQTPKHLITATGQRVTLRCSPRSGDLSVYWYQQSLDQGLQFLIQYYNGEERAKGNILERFSAQQFPDLHSELNLSSLELGDSALYFCASSRGGGNNQPQHFGDGTRLSIL.